The T cell receptor beta chain under discussion was sequenced for a study of cytomegalovirus exposure and HLA in healthy donors. In the study overall: Earlier work reported about 110 million unique TCR beta sequences from about 180 million T cells. Study observations and caveats: Data from an earlier analysis indicated that most TCR beta V segments were productive either about 90% or about 30% of the time. There was a cluster of highly shared sequence variants that was likely a sequencing artifact.

About this clone: Its antigen is unknown.

Amplification used 60 Vbeta primers and 13 Jbeta primers. The repertoire was sequenced with immunoSEQ multiplex PCR; TCRdb's copy has only in-frame clones and lacks some. This table has 160,000 or so clones, around four fifths appearing once. Trimming at V came to 5 bases and at J to 5 bases, leaving 7 bases not matched to a gene. The CDR3 consists of 14 residues. Per germline, CDR1 SGHTS and CDR2 YDEGEE. Sequencing was done on a sample of PBMCs. The clonotype comes from a woman aged 50 to 65 in good health and CMV-seronegative. The chain has TRBV5-8 and TRBJ1-2, with 9 bases lining up with TRBD1. The CDR3 region is CASRQTGGRYGYTF. CDR3 nucleotide sequence: TGTGCCAGCAGACAAACAGGGGGCAGATATGGCTACACCTTC.